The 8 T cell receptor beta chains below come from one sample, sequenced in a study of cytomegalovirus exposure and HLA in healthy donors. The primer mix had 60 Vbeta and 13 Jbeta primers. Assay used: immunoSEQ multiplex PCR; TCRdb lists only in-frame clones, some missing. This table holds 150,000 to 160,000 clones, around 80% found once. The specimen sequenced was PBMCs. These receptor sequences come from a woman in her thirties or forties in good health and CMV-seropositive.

Written as DNA, the CDR3 is TGTGCCAGCCGAGGAGGCAGGAGCACAGATACGCAGTATTTT. This sequence encodes CASRGGRSTDTQYF. The genes are TRBV2 and TRBJ2-3, with a tentative D call TRBD2 (5 bases). CDR3 length equals 14 residues. From germline, CDR1 is SNHLY and CDR2 FYNNEI. V shed 8 bases and J shed 0 bases, with 12 bases lying between them.

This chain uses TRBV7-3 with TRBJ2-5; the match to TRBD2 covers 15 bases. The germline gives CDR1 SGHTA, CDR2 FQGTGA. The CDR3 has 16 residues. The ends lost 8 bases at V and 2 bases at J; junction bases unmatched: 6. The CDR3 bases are TGTGCCAGCTCCAGGGGACTAGCGGGAGGTCAAGAGACCCAGTACTTC. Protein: CASSRGLAGGQETQYF.

CDR3 nucleotide sequence: TGTGCCAGCAGCGAGAAATCCTACTACTACTACAATGAGCAGTTCTTC. As protein: CASSEKSYYYYNEQFF. The chain links TRBV5-8 to TRBJ2-1; D uncertain. In germline, CDR1 is SGHTS, CDR2 YDEGEE. Trimming shortened V by 4 bases and J by 3 bases, and 17 bases separated the two germline ends. The CDR3 runs 16 residues.

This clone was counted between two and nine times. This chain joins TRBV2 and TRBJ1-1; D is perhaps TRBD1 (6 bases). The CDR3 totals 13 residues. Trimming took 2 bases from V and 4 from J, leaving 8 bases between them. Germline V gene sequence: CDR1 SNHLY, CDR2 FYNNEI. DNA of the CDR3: TGTGCCAGCAGTGAATCAGGGGTCACTGAAGCTTTCTTT. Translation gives CASSESGVTEAFF.

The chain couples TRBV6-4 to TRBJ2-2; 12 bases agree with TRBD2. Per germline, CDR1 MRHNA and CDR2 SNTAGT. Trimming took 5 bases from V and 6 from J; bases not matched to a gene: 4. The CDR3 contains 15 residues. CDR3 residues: CASSRLAGVSGELFF. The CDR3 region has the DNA TGTGCCAGCAGTAGACTAGCGGGAGTCTCCGGGGAGCTGTTTTTT.

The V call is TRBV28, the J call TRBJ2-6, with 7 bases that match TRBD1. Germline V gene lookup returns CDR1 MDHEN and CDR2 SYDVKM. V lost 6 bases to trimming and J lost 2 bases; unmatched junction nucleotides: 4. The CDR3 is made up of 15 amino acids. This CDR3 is CASRRTGAGANVLTF. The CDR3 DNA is TGTGCCAGCAGACGAACAGGGGCTGGGGCCAACGTCCTGACTTTC.

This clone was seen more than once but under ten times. CDR3 nucleotides: TGTGCCAGCAGCTTAGATCGAATACTAGACTACGAGCAGTACTTC. Protein product: CASSLDRILDYEQYF. The rearrangement uses TRBV11-2 and TRBJ2-7; D possibly corresponds to TRBD2 (5 bases). Germline CDR1 reads SGHAT; CDR2 reads FQNNGV. The CDR3 spans 15 residues. V lost 0 bases and J 3 bases, leaving 12 bases between the germline ends.

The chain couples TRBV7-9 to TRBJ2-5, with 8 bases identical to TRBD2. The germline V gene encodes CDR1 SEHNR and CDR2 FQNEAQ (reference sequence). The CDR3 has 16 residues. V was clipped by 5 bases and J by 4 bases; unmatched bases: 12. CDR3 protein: CASSPHPGGPGETQYF. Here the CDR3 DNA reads TGTGCCAGCAGCCCCCACCCGGGAGGGCCGGGAGAGACCCAGTACTTC.